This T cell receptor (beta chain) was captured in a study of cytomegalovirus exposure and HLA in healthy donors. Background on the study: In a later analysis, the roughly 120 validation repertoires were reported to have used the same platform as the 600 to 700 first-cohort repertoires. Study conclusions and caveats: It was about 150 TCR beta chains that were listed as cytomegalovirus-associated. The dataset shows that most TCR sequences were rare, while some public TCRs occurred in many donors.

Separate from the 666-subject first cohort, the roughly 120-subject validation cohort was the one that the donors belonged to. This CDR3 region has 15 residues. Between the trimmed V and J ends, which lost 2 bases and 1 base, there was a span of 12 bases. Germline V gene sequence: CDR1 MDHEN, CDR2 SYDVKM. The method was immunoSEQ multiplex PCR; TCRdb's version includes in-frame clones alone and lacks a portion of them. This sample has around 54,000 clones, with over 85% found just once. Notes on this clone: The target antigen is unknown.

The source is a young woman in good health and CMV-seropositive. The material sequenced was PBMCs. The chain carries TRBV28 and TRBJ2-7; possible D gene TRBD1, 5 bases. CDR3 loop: CASSLRPAGSYEQYF. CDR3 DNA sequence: TGTGCCAGCAGTTTACGCCCGGCAGGGTCCTACGAGCAGTACTTC.